One and the same sample provided the 31 T cell receptor beta chains below, sequenced in a study of shared clonotypes between healthy human individuals. The protocol was immunoSEQ multiplex PCR, while the TCRdb copy is restricted to in-frame clones and leaves out a portion. The sample has about a million clones, approximately 77% seen once; the top ten hold more than 0.85%. Sequencing used memory CD4+ T cells from PBMCs. Specified subset: CD45RA-negative fraction. These TCRs come from a man younger than 35 in good health. Some clones in this sample may be carry-over from other donors' samples.

Note on this clone: Other DNA sequences in the same sample also yield this CDR3. V gene TRBV7-2 combines with J gene TRBJ1-2, with TRBD1 matching over 8 bases. CDR3 size: 13 residues. Germline V gene sequence: CDR1 SGHTA, CDR2 FQGNSA. After removal of 5 bases from V and 4 bases from J, the junction contained 3 bases not matched to a gene. The CDR3 nucleotides are TGTGCCAGCAGCCCAGACAGGGGCTATGGCTACACCTTC. This gives the protein CASSPDRGYGYTF.

The chain is built from TRBV6-7 and TRBJ1-5; D is possibly TRBD1 (6 bases). TRBV6-7 is marked as an open reading frame, function uncertain. This CDR3 comprises 17 residues. V shed 5 bases and J shed 3 bases, with 20 bases lying between them. The CDR3 here is CASSLTQCGQHNQPQHF. CDR3 sequence (DNA): TGTGCCAGCAGTCTGACCCAATGCGGACAGCACAATCAGCCCCAGCATTTT.

On this clone: The sample carries other DNA sequences with the same CDR3. This CDR3 reads CASSSRQGRTDTQYF. The CDR3 region has the DNA TGTGCCAGCAGCTCCCGACAGGGACGCACAGATACGCAGTATTTT. The V call is TRBV7-9, the J call TRBJ2-3, with 7 bases matching TRBD1. The ends lost 4 bases at V and 1 base at J; junction bases unmatched: 5. The germline V gene encodes CDR1 SEHNR and CDR2 FQNEAQ (reference sequence). CDR3 length: 15 amino acids.

This clone has more than one count but fewer than ten. This chain joins TRBV5-1 and TRBJ2-3, with a tentative D call TRBD1 (5 bases). The CDR3 has 16 amino acids. V dropped 6 bases and J dropped 0 bases, with 17 bases sitting between them. Germline V gene data show CDR1 as SGHRS and CDR2 as YFSETQ. CDR3 coding DNA: TGCGCCAGCAACCTAGGGGCACCCACTAGCACAGATACGCAGTATTTT. It specifies CASNLGAPTSTDTQYF.

The chain combines TRBV5-4 with TRBJ2-3; D gene unclear. CDR3 length: 15 residues. The germline V and J ends were trimmed by 0 bases and 1 base, with 9 bases remaining between them. Germline loops: CDR1 SGHNT, CDR2 YYREEE (reference sequence). CDR3: CASSLDDIGTDTQYF. CDR3 bases: TGTGCCAGCAGCTTGGACGACATAGGCACAGATACGCAGTATTTT.

A single count supports this clone. Other nucleotide sequences from this sample produce the same CDR3. J is TRBJ1-5 and V is TRBV19; unclear D gene. V dropped 1 base and J dropped 2 bases, with 6 bases sitting between them. CDR1 is LNHDA, CDR2 SQIVND, per germline (reference sequence). The CDR3 is 14 amino acids. The chain's CDR3 is CASSIVRGNQPQHF. The CDR3 DNA reads as TGTGCCAGTAGTATAGTAAGGGGCAATCAGCCCCAGCATTTT.

The gene calls are TRBV28 and TRBJ2-7; 8 bases fit TRBD2. The ends lost 7 bases at V and 3 bases at J; junction bases unmatched: 8. CDR1 and CDR2 from the germline V gene are MDHEN and SYDVKM. This CDR3 comprises 14 residues. The CDR3 spells CASNGGATFYEQYF. The CDR3 region has the DNA TGTGCCAGCAACGGGGGGGCGACGTTCTACGAGCAGTACTTC.

The chain has TRBV7-2 and TRBJ2-2; D is perhaps TRBD1 (6 bases). From germline, CDR1 is SGHTA and CDR2 FQGNSA. V was cut by 5 bases and J by 8 bases, with 15 bases left in between. There are 14 residues in the CDR3. In DNA form, the CDR3 reads TGTGCCAGCAGCCTGAAACAGGGTGCAGGGGAGCTGTTTTTT. Translated: CASSLKQGAGELFF.

This clone was observed a single time. The V gene is TRBV7-8, the J gene TRBJ1-3; D uncertain. This CDR3 spans 15 amino acids. Trimming stripped 2 bases from V and 0 bases from J, with 8 bases between. Looked up from germline, CDR1 is SGHVS and CDR2 is FQNEAQ. The CDR3: CASSLSLGSGNTIYF. In DNA form, the CDR3 reads TGTGCCAGCAGCTTAAGCCTCGGCTCTGGAAACACCATATATTTT.

V gene TRBV20-1 combines with J gene TRBJ2-1, with 8 bases aligning to TRBD2. The CDR3 length is 11 residues. Per the germline V gene, CDR1 is DFQATT and CDR2 is SNEGSKA (reference sequence). DNA of the CDR3: TGCAGACTAGCGGACCTCAATGAGCAGTTCTTC. This translates into CRLADLNEQFF.

The CDR3 region has the DNA TGTGCCAGTCGAAGGGACAGGGGCTACGAGCAGTACTTC. Protein sequence: CASRRDRGYEQYF. V and J are TRBV6-1 and TRBJ2-7, with 10 bases lining up with TRBD1. The J segment lost 3 bases and the V segment lost 9 bases, leaving 5 bases of the junction unmatched. Germline loops: CDR1 MNHNS, CDR2 SASEGT. The CDR3 extends over 13 amino acids.

V is TRBV28 and J is TRBJ1-3; D unclear. V gave up 5 bases and J gave up 4 bases, with 6 bases separating them. The CDR3 runs 12 residues. Germline V lookup: CDR1 MDHEN, CDR2 SYDVKM. CDR3 bases: TGTGCCAGCAGTACACTGGGAAACACCATATATTTT. Translating it yields CASSTLGNTIYF. The full variable domain, rest sourced from reference TRBV28 and TRBJ1-3, is DVKVTQSSRYLVKRTGEKVFLECVQDMDHENMFWYRQDPGLGLRLIYFSYDVKMKEKGDIPEGYSVSREKKERFSLILESASTNQTSMYLCASSTLGNTIYFGEGSWLTVV.

The chain is built from TRBV4-1 and TRBJ1-5, with a weak D call TRBD1 (5 bases). In germline, CDR1 is MGHRA, CDR2 YSYEKL. V lost 1 base and J lost 2, with 12 bases in between. The length of the CDR3 is 16 residues. CDR3 residues: CASSQGLRGGNQPQHF. The CDR3 region has the DNA TGCGCCAGCAGCCAAGGCCTTAGGGGTGGCAATCAGCCCCAGCATTTT.

The rearrangement links TRBV19 to TRBJ1-1; D gene unclear. The CDR3 has 9 residues. V lost 7 bases and J lost 6, with 3 bases in between. Germline loops: CDR1 LNHDA, CDR2 SQIVND (reference sequence). The chain's CDR3 is CASKAEAFF. The CDR3 DNA reads as TGTGCCAGTAAAGCTGAAGCTTTCTTT. Supplemented by reference TRBV19 and TRBJ1-1, the full variable domain reads DGGITQSPKYLFRKEGQNVTLSCEQNLNHDAMYWYRQDPGQGLRLIYYSQIVNDFQKGDIAEGYSVSREKKESFPLTVTSAQKNPTAFYLCASKAEAFFGQGTRLTVV.

CDR3 in amino acids: CSGHRDRGETQYF. CDR3 coding DNA: TGCAGCGGCCACCGGGACAGGGGAGAGACCCAGTACTTC. The chain combines TRBV29-1 with TRBJ2-5; 10 positions agree with TRBD1. V shed 7 bases and J 4 bases; nucleotides not matched to a gene: 6. This CDR3 is built from 13 residues. Germline CDR1 reads SQVTM; CDR2 reads ANQGSEA.

The J gene is TRBJ2-7, the V gene TRBV27, with 7 bases lining up with TRBD1. Germline CDR1 is MNHEY and CDR2 is SMNVEV (reference sequence). Trimming removed 8 bases from V and 2 bases from J; junction bases left unmatched: 6. The CDR3 spans 13 residues. CDR3 sequence: CASRVDRAYEQYF. CDR3 DNA: TGTGCCAGCCGGGTCGACAGGGCCTACGAGCAGTACTTC.

V and J are TRBV19 and TRBJ2-3; TRBD2 agrees at 7 bases. The CDR3 runs 15 residues. The V gene end was trimmed by 4 bases and the J gene end by 4 bases; junction bases not matched to a gene: 8. In germline, CDR1 is LNHDA, CDR2 SQIVND (reference sequence). CDR3 nucleotide sequence: TGTGCCAGTAGTAAGAGACTAGCACTTCCAGATACGCAGTATTTT. It specifies CASSKRLALPDTQYF.

The V and J genes are TRBV7-9 and TRBJ2-1; D gene uncertain. This CDR3 has 15 amino acids. Germline loops: CDR1 SEHNR, CDR2 FQNEAQ (reference sequence). V was cut by 1 base and J by 2 bases, with 9 bases left in between. CDR3 loop: CASSLVPKAYNEQFF. CDR3 DNA sequence: TGTGCCAGCAGCTTAGTCCCAAAGGCCTACAATGAGCAGTTCTTC.

V usage is TRBV5-1 and J usage is TRBJ2-5; TRBD2 agrees at 7 bases. With the DNA end fitting TRBJ2-7 better, the J assignment may be wrong. The CDR3 sequence is 15 residues long. CDR1 and CDR2 (germline): SGHRS, YFSETQ. For the CDR3, the DNA is TGCGCCAGCAGCTTGTTAGCGGGTCCAAATTACGAGCAGTACTTC. Amino acids: CASSLLAGPNYEQYF.

With respect to this clone: The germline gene is not matched at one end of the junction; a read error may be the cause. The chain combines TRBV2 with TRBJ2-7; no firm D call. CDR1 and CDR2 (germline): SNHLY, FYNNEI. The CDR3 contains 12 residues. The CDR3 bases are TGTGCCAGCAGAGAAGTAACCTACGAGCAGTACTTC. Its translation: CASREVTYEQYF.

The sample holds one count of this clone. This chain's CDR3 is CASSLAGAGYTEAFF. The CDR3 DNA is TGCGCCAGCAGCTTGGCAGGGGCCGGTTACACTGAAGCTTTCTTT. The V call is TRBV5-1, the J call TRBJ1-1; tentatively, D is TRBD1 (6 bases). V lost 0 bases to trimming and J lost 3 bases, with 12 bases between them. Per germline, CDR1 SGHRS and CDR2 YFSETQ. The length of the CDR3 is 15 residues.

Of note for this clone: A read error may account for a junction end that differs from germline. V usage is TRBV20-1 and J usage is TRBJ2-1; D may be TRBD2 (6 bases). The CDR3 runs 11 residues. Looked up from germline, CDR1 is DFQATT and CDR2 is SNEGSKA (reference sequence). DNA of the CDR3: TGCAGTGCTTTAATGGGGGACTCCCGCGTCTTC. Translated, it gives CSALMGDSRVF.

Details on this clone: The junction does not match germline at one end; this may be a read error. J is TRBJ2-3 and V is TRBV7-2; 7 bases agree with TRBD1. The length of the CDR3 is 11 residues. CDR1 and CDR2 (germline): SGHTA, FQGNSA. The CDR3: CASSLGQKMHF. CDR3 coding DNA: TGTGCCAGCAGCTTGGGACAGAAGATGCATTTT.

In the case of this clone: The same CDR3 also results from other DNA sequences found in this sample. The CDR3 region is CASSLGLGGYNEQFF. The CDR3, as DNA: TGCGCCAGCAGCTTGGGCTTAGGGGGCTACAATGAGCAGTTCTTC. This sequence joins TRBV5-1 and TRBJ2-1; D might be TRBD1 (6 bases). This CDR3 is 15 amino acids long. Germline lookup yields CDR1 SGHRS and CDR2 YFSETQ. V lost 0 bases and J 3 bases, leaving 10 bases between the germline ends.

This clone was seen once. The junction differs from germline at one of its ends, possibly a read error. The chain recombines TRBV7-9 with TRBJ1-5, with D possibly matching TRBD1 (6 bases). The CDR3 length is 13 residues. The germline gives CDR1 SEHNR, CDR2 FQNEAQ (reference sequence). In DNA form, the CDR3 reads TGTGCCAGCAGCTTACGGGACAATCGGCCCCAGCATTTT. This translates into CASSLRDNRPQHF.

With respect to this clone: With a much larger clone just one base away, this may be a read error. CDR3 sequence: CASSEVADTVELFF. In nucleotides, the CDR3 is TGTGCCAGCAGTGAAGTTGCGGACACCGTGGAGCTGTTTTTT. The chain links TRBV6-1 to TRBJ2-2, with D possibly matching TRBD1 (5 bases). The CDR3 extends over 14 amino acids. The germline CDR1 and CDR2 sequences are MNHNS and SASEGT.

The chain couples TRBV7-2 to TRBJ2-7; D is unclear. CDR1 and CDR2 (germline): SGHTA, FQGNSA. The CDR3 sequence is 12 residues long. V was pared by 2 bases and J by 0 bases, with 2 bases between. The CDR3 bases are TGTGCCAGCAGCTTATTCTCCTACGAGCAGTACTTC. Encoded protein: CASSLFSYEQYF.

The chain couples TRBV30 to TRBJ2-3; TRBD2 agrees at 14 bases. With 1 base clipped from V and 6 bases from J, the junction kept 6 bases outside the gene matches. The CDR3 runs to 16 residues. Germline CDR1 and CDR2: GTSNPN and SVGIG (reference sequence). The chain's CDR3 is CAWSGGLAGGSDTQYF. Here the CDR3 DNA reads TGTGCCTGGAGTGGAGGACTAGCGGGAGGATCCGATACGCAGTATTTT.

The V gene is TRBV6-5, the J gene TRBJ2-2; D uncertain. The length of the CDR3 is 13 residues. Germline V gives CDR1 MNHEY, CDR2 SVGAGI. V was shortened by 6 bases and J by 2 bases, with 7 bases between the two germline ends. CDR3 sequence: CASRPGNTGELFF. As DNA, the CDR3 is TGTGCCAGCAGGCCGGGCAACACCGGGGAGCTGTTTTTT.

The gene calls are TRBV7-3 and TRBJ1-1, with D unresolved. The CDR3 runs 13 residues. The germline V and J ends were trimmed by 6 bases and 1 base, with 9 bases remaining between them. Germline loops: CDR1 SGHTA, CDR2 FQGTGA. The CDR3 region is CASSSTTNTEAFF. CDR3 in DNA: TGTGCCAGCAGTTCAACAACGAACACTGAAGCTTTCTTT.

This sequence joins TRBV11-1 and TRBJ2-2; TRBD2 matches 7 bases. The trim removed 5 bases at V and 2 bases at J, leaving 11 bases unmatched. From germline, CDR1 is SGHAT and CDR2 FQDESV (reference sequence). The CDR3 sequence is 17 residues long. In DNA form, the CDR3 reads TGTGCCAGCAGCCCCAGACGGAGCGGGGAAAACACCGGGGAGCTGTTTTTT. It specifies CASSPRRSGENTGELFF.